Listed here is a single T cell receptor beta chain. The record originates from a study of blood T cell repertoires in COVID-19. Generated by immunoSEQ multiplex PCR, the TCRdb table keeps only in-frame clones and is missing some. The sample yields 70,000 or so clones, approximately 89% seen once. Unmatched junction bases numbered 4, after V lost 2 bases and J lost 6 bases. Germline V gives CDR1 SGHTA, CDR2 FQGTGA. This CDR3 is 15 amino acids long. Sequencing used peripheral blood. This receptor was taken from a human donor in a cohort sampled during active COVID-19. V is TRBV7-3 and J is TRBJ1-3; 10 bases line up with TRBD1. CDR3 region: CASSLEGTGENTIYF. In DNA, the CDR3 is TGTGCCAGCAGCTTAGAAGGGACAGGGGAAAACACCATATATTTT.